This T cell receptor (beta chain) was sequenced for a study of cytomegalovirus exposure and HLA in healthy donors. Overall study results and limits: Most TCR sequences showed up rarely, but some public TCRs showed up in many donors.

Remarks on this clone: Its target is unknown.

Produced via immunoSEQ multiplex PCR; TCRdb's table is partial and in-frame only. The table shows about 120,000 clones, with about nine tenths occurring only once. Trimming took off 5 bases at V and 6 bases at J, with 26 bases between the two ends. This CDR3 has 18 residues. CDR1 is LNHDA and CDR2 is SQIVND in the germline V gene (reference sequence). The receptor's source is a woman under 30 in good health and CMV-seronegative. The chain combines TRBV19 with TRBJ1-5; tentative D call: TRBD1 (5 bases). Sequenced material: PBMCs. The CDR3 sequence: CASSGASWARTLSQPQHF. The DNA of the CDR3 is TGTGCCAGTAGTGGCGCGTCGTGGGCGCGGACATTAAGTCAGCCCCAGCATTTT.